Listed below are T cell receptor beta chains from one sample, sequenced in a study of shared clonotypes between healthy human individuals. The assay was immunoSEQ multiplex PCR, and TCRdb's table has in-frame clones only and misses some. The sample shows about 2.4 million clones, 93% of them seen only once. The sample comprised naive CD4+ T cells from PBMCs. These receptors were obtained from a young man in good health. Some clones in this sample may be carry-over from other donors' samples. Each CDR3 is given without its conserved first and last residue. Expanded clones get a size class; other rows say once, few or many, or leave the size out.

once	TRBV28	ASSFMAGADRQY
-	TRBV7-9	ASLQSSTDTQY
-	TRBV29-1	SVEGGSLNTQY
-	TRBV15	ATSRTGQGASYGYT
-	TRBV5-1	ASSLVAGQGTGELF
-	TRBV5-6	ASSQKGATNEKLF
-	TRBV2	ASNPDSANEKLF
-	TRBV5-1	ASSLSRGTEYNEQF
-	TRBV7-3	ASSLRPSWTYEQY
-	TRBV2	ASNWDRYTGELF
-	TRBV9	ASSVNPTNEKLF
-	TRBV5-1	ASSLDSMGGTDTQY
-	TRBV11-2	ASSQSGRDTDTQY
-	TRBV11-2	ASRLTGLTNYGYT
-	TRBV18	ASSPAGRAAEDTQY
-	TRBV2	ASSPGVGSLETQY
-	TRBV9	ASSAGGGQLSYGYT
once	TRBV28	ATRLAASYEQY
-	TRBV7-2	ASSLDRDQQF
-	TRBV11-2	ASSLSSGLLGETQY
-	TRBV6-1	ASSESGTNEKLF
-	TRBV28	ASSLSRTPGQYEQY
-	TRBV7-3	ASSSPSGSTDTQY
-	TRBV9	ASSVAPTSGSYPTTEETQY
-	TRBV2	ASSEQPYGAKNIQY
-	TRBV7-3	ASSLNPGLAGGPTGELF